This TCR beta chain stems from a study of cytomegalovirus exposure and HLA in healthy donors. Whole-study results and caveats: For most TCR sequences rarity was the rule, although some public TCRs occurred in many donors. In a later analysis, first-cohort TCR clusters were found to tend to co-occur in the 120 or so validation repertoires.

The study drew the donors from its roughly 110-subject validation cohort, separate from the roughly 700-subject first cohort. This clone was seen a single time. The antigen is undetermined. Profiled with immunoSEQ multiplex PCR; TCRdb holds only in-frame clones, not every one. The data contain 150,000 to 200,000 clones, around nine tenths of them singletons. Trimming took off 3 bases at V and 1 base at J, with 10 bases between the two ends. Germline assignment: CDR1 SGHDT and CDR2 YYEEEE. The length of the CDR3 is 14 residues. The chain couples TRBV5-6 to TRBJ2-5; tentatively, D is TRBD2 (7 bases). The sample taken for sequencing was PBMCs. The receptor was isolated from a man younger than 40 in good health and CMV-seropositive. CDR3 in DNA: TGTGCCAGCAGCTCGGGGGGCTTCCAAGAGACCCAGTACTTC. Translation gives CASSSGGFQETQYF.